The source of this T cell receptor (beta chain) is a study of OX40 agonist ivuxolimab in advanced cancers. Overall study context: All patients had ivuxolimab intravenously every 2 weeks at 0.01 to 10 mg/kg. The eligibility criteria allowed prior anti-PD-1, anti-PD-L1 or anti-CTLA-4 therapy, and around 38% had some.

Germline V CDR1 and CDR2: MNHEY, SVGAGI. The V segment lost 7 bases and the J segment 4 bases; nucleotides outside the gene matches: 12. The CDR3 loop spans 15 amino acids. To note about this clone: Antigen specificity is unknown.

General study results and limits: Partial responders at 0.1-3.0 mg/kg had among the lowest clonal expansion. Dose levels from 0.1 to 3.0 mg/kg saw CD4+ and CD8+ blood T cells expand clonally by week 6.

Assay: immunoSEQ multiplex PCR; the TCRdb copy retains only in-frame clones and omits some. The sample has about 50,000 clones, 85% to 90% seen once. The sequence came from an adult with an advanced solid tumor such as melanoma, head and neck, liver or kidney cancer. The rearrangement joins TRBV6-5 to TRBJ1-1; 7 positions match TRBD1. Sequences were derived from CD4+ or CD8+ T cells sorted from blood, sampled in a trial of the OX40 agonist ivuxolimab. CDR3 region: CASTRGGPGSTEAFF. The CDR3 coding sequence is TGTGCCAGCACCCGAGGGGGCCCAGGGAGCACTGAAGCTTTCTTT.